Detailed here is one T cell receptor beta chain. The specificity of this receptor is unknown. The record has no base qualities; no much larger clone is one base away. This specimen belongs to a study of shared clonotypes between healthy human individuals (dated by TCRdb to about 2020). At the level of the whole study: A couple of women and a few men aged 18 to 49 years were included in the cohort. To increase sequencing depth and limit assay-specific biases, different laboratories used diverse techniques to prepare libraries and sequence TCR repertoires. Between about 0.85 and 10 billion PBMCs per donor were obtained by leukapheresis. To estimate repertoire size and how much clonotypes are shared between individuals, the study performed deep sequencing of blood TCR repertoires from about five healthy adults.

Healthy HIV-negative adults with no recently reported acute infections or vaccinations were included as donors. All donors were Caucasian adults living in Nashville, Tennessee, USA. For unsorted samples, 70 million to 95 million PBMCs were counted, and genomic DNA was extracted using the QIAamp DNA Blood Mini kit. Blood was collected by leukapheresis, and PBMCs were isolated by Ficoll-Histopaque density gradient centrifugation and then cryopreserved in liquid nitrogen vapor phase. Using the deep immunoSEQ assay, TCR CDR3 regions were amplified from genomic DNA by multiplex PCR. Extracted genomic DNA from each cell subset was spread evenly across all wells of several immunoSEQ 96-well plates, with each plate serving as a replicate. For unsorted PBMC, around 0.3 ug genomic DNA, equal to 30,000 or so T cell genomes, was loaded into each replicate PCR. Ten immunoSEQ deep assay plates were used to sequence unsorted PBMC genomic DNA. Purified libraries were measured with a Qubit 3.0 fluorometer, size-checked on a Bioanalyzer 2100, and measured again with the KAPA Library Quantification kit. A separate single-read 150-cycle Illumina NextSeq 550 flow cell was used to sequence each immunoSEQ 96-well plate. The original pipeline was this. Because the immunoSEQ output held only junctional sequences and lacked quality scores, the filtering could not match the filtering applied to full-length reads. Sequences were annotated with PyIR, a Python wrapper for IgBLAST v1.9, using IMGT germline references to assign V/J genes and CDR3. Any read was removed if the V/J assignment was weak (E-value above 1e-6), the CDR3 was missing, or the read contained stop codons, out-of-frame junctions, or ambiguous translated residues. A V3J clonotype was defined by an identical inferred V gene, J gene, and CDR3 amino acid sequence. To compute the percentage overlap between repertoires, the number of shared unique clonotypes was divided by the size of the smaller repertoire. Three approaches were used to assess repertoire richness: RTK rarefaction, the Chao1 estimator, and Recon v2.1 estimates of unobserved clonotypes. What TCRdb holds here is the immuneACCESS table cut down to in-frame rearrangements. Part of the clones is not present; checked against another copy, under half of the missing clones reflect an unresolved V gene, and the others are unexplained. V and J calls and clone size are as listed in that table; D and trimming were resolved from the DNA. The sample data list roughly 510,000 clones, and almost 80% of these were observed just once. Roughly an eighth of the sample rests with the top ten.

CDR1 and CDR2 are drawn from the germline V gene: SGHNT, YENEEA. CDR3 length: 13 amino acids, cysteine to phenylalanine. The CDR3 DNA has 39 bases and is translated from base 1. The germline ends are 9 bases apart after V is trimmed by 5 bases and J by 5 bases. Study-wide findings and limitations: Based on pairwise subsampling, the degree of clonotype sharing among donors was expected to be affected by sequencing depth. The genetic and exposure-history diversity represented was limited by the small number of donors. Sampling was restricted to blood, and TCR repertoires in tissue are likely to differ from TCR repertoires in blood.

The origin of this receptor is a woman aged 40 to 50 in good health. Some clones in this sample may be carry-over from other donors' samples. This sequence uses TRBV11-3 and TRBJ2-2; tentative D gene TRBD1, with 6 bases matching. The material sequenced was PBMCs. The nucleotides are TGTGCCAGCAGCGCAGGGGTAACCGGGGAGCTGTTTTTT. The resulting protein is CASSAGVTGELFF.